The T cell receptor (beta chain) under discussion was sequenced for a study of blood T cell repertoires in COVID-19. Sequencing was performed with immunoSEQ multiplex PCR; in TCRdb, only in-frame clones are kept and a portion is missing. The sample yields tens of thousands of clones, roughly 82% seen once. The clonotype was recovered from a human donor in a cohort sampled during active COVID-19. The sample comprised peripheral blood.

The CDR3 bases are TGTGCCAGCAGTGACCGGACAGTCTACACCTTC. Protein product: CASSDRTVYTF. This chain joins TRBV25-1 and TRBJ1-2, with D perhaps matching TRBD1 (6 bases). CDR1 is MGHDK, CDR2 SYGVNS, per germline. The CDR3 runs to 11 residues. Trimming removed 3 bases at V and 10 bases at J, with 9 bases between.